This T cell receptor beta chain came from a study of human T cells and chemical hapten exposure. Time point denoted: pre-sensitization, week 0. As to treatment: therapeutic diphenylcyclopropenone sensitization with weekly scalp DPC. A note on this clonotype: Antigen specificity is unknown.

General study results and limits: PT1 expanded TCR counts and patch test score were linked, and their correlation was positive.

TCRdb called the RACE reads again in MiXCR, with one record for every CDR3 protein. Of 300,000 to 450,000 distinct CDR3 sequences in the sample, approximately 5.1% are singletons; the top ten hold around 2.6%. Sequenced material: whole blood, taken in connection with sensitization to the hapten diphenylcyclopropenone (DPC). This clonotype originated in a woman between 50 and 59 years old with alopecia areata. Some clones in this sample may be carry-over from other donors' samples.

Here the CDR3 reads CASSLVFGEYEQYF. The DNA of the CDR3 is TGTGCCAGCAGTTTAGTGTTCGGGGAGTACGAGCAGTACTTC. The rearrangement joins TRBV27 to TRBJ2-7, with a possible D match to TRBD2 (5 bases). The CDR3 covers 14 residues. Deletions cut 2 bases from V and 4 bases from J, with 12 bases between. Germline V gene lookup returns CDR1 MNHEY and CDR2 SMNVEV (reference sequence).